The 27 T cell receptor beta chains below all came from one sample that was sequenced in a study of T cell repertoires in cytomegalovirus infection. TCRdb used MiXCR to reprocess the reads, holding one entry per CDR3 protein. This repertoire shows 130,000 or so distinct CDR3 sequences, roughly 6% found once; its top ten account for roughly 17%. The sequenced material came from PBMCs. The receptor set was obtained from a human donor in good health (CMV status not recorded). Some clones in this sample may be carry-over from other donors' samples.

There are a few counts of this clonotype. This sequence joins TRBV28 and TRBJ2-1; D gene unclear. The V gene lost 5 bases and the J gene lost 10 bases, with 12 bases spanning the gap. The CDR3 length is 12 residues. Germline CDR1 MDHEN, CDR2 SYDVKM. CDR3 amino acids: CASSLVAGEQFF. As DNA, the CDR3 is TGTGCCAGCAGTCTAGTGGCCGGGGAGCAGTTCTTC.

This clonotype was picked up many times. In DNA, the CDR3 is TGCAGCGGGGAGGACAGGGGGAGTGGAGCTTTCTTT. This gives the protein CSGEDRGSGAFF. The chain recombines TRBV29-1 with TRBJ1-1; 10 positions agree with TRBD1. The V gene's germline CDR1 is SQVTM and CDR2 ANQGSEA. This CDR3 region has 12 residues. The trim removed 7 bases at V and 10 bases at J, leaving 9 bases unmatched.

This clonotype was detected ten times or more. The chain carries TRBV25-1 and TRBJ1-4; tentatively, D is TRBD1 (5 bases). Germline CDR1 and CDR2: MGHDK and SYGVNS. The CDR3 runs to 15 residues. The ends were cut back, 5 bases at V and 8 bases at J, with 18 bases in the middle. CDR3 residues: CASSRGWGRGEKLFF. The CDR3 DNA follows: TGTGCCAGCAGTAGGGGCTGGGGTCGGGGGGAAAAACTGTTTTTT.

Sample share makes this clonotype medium-sized. The chain links TRBV7-3 to TRBJ1-6, with a tentative D call TRBD1 (5 bases). The CDR3 covers 16 residues. From germline, CDR1 is SGHTA and CDR2 FQGTGA. The V gene lost 1 base and the J gene lost 9 bases, with 16 bases spanning the gap. The CDR3 coding sequence is TGTGCCAGCAGCTTAAACCCGGGCAGTGGGGGTTCACCCCTCCACTTT. Amino acids: CASSLNPGSGGSPLHF.

In its sample, this clonotype was seen many times. The CDR3 reads CASSSGQGAWAKNIQYF. CDR3 bases: TGTGCCAGCAGTTCCGGACAGGGGGCATGGGCCAAAAACATTCAGTACTTC. This chain links TRBV28 with TRBJ2-4; 11 bases align to TRBD1. The ends lost 4 bases at V and 1 base at J; junction bases unmatched: 6. Germline lookup yields CDR1 MDHEN and CDR2 SYDVKM. CDR3 length: 17 residues.

This clonotype was seen many times. The V and J genes are TRBV7-6 and TRBJ2-1; D gene unclear. V lost 1 base, J lost 0 bases, and 4 bases lay in between. This CDR3 has 14 residues. In germline, CDR1 is SGHVS, CDR2 FNYEAQ. The CDR3 loop reads CASSLEDSYNEQFF. CDR3 in DNA: TGTGCCAGCAGCTTAGAGGACTCCTACAATGAGCAGTTCTTC.

This clonotype was counted at least ten times. The V call is TRBV7-8, the J call TRBJ2-3; 10 bases agree with TRBD2. CDR3 size: 16 residues. The ends lost 5 bases at V and 5 bases at J; junction bases unmatched: 10. Looked up from germline, CDR1 is SGHVS and CDR2 is FQNEAQ. DNA for the CDR3: TGTGCCAGCAGCCCGAGAGCGGGGGGGCGGAGAGATACGCAGTATTTT. Protein product: CASSPRAGGRRDTQYF.

The chain links TRBV2 to TRBJ2-7; D may be TRBD1 (6 bases). V was shortened by 7 bases and J by 0 bases, with 16 bases between the two germline ends. Germline loops: CDR1 SNHLY, CDR2 FYNNEI. The CDR3 has 15 residues. CDR3 DNA: TGTGCCAGCACCGTTTCGGACAGTCTCTCCTACGAGCAGTACTTC. This translates into CASTVSDSLSYEQYF.

The chain joins TRBV9 to TRBJ2-1; 8 bases fit TRBD1. J was trimmed by 1 base and V by 3 bases; bases with no gene match: 18. The CDR3 runs 20 residues. The germline V gene has CDR1 SGDLS and CDR2 YYNGEE. The CDR3 spells CASSGGLGQGSSLSYNEQFF. The CDR3 nucleotides read TGTGCCAGCAGCGGAGGGTTAGGACAGGGTTCCTCTCTTTCCTACAATGAGCAGTTCTTC.

The chain recombines TRBV27 with TRBJ2-2, with 8 bases lining up with TRBD1. This CDR3 is built from 14 residues. The germline CDR1 and CDR2 sequences are MNHEY and SMNVEV (reference sequence). J lost 7 bases, V lost 4 bases, and 5 bases had no gene match. DNA for the CDR3: TGTGCCAGCAGTTCACAGGGGGTTAACGGGGAGCTGTTTTTT. It is translated as CASSSQGVNGELFF.

This clonotype was found a few times. The genes are TRBV12-3 or TRBV12-4 and TRBJ1-1, with 7 bases lining up with TRBD1. J lost 0 bases, V lost 6 bases, and 4 bases had no gene match. There are 14 residues in the CDR3. The CDR3 sequence: CASSTGVLNTEAFF. DNA for the CDR3: TGTGCCAGCAGCACAGGGGTTTTGAACACTGAAGCTTTCTTT.

This clonotype turned up a few times. This rearrangement joins TRBV2 to TRBJ2-1; either TRBD1 or TRBD2 may supply D (5 bases each). The CDR3 has 16 amino acids. V was clipped by 6 bases and J by 0 bases, with 15 bases between them. Germline CDR1 is SNHLY and CDR2 is FYNNEI. The CDR3 DNA follows: TGTGCCAGCAGACCGGGGCCATCGAGCTCCTACAATGAGCAGTTCTTC. Translation gives CASRPGPSSSYNEQFF.

This clonotype was found a few times. This chain links TRBV7-9 with TRBJ2-7; D unclear. With 6 bases removed from V and 5 bases from J, the gap between germline ends came to 14 bases. This CDR3 is 13 amino acids long. Germline V gene data show CDR1 as SEHNR and CDR2 as FQNEAQ (reference sequence). In nucleotides, the CDR3 is TGTGCCAGCAGGGGGTCCTATCGGGACGAGCAGTACTTC. Its protein is CASRGSYRDEQYF.

The chain combines TRBV6-5 with TRBJ2-3, with TRBD1 identical over 9 bases. Germline CDR1 MNHEY, CDR2 SVGAGI. After removal of 4 bases from V and 2 bases from J, the junction contained 13 bases not matched to a gene. The CDR3 runs to 18 residues. The CDR3 DNA follows: TGTGCCAGCAGTTTGGACAGGGGTTCACCCCCCCCCACAGATACGCAGTATTTT. Translated, it gives CASSLDRGSPPPTDTQYF.

This clonotype was seen at least ten times. This rearrangement joins TRBV20-1 to TRBJ1-5; TRBD1 matches at 7 bases. The V and J ends lost 6 bases and 0 bases, in that order; junction bases with no gene match: 5. This CDR3 comprises 14 residues. Germline CDR1 DFQATT, CDR2 SNEGSKA (reference sequence). The CDR3 loop is CSAVRDSSNQPQHF. The CDR3 coding sequence is TGCAGTGCAGTCCGGGACAGTAGCAATCAGCCCCAGCATTTT.

This clonotype was seen repeatedly, ten times or more. The chain carries TRBV7-3 and TRBJ1-1, with TRBD1 as a possible D gene (5 bases). The CDR3 is made up of 16 amino acids. The germline CDR1 and CDR2 sequences are SGHTA and FQGTGA. V lost 4 bases and J 3 bases, leaving 18 bases between the germline ends. CDR3 protein: CASSSPGGFVDTEAFF. The CDR3 DNA is TGTGCCAGCAGCTCCCCCGGGGGGTTTGTCGACACTGAAGCTTTCTTT.

The V and J genes are TRBV12-3 or TRBV12-4 and TRBJ1-1, with 7 bases fitting TRBD1. The length of the CDR3 is 18 residues. The J segment lost 4 bases and the V segment lost 1 base, leaving 15 bases of the junction unmatched. This CDR3 reads CASSLGQGAALVGTEAFF. In DNA, the CDR3 is TGTGCCAGCAGTTTAGGACAGGGCGCGGCGCTGGTTGGCACTGAAGCTTTCTTT.

This clonotype has a count of ten or more. This chain joins TRBV29-1 and TRBJ1-4, with D hard to call. CDR1 is SQVTM, CDR2 ANQGSEA, per germline. Trimming took off 1 base at V and 2 bases at J, with 26 bases between the two ends. This CDR3 region has 20 residues. The CDR3 sequence: CSVEGPPGVNAGDTNEKLFF. For the CDR3, the DNA is TGCAGCGTTGAAGGCCCTCCGGGCGTGAATGCGGGTGACACTAATGAAAAACTGTTTTTT.

This clonotype was seen a few times. The rearrangement joins TRBV19 to TRBJ1-1, with D possibly matching TRBD1 (5 bases). The CDR3 sequence is 14 residues long. Germline CDR1 is LNHDA and CDR2 is SQIVND (reference sequence). The ends were cut back, 3 bases at V and 7 bases at J, with 15 bases in the middle. CDR3 nucleotides: TGTGCCAGTAGTATCGGGACCCGGCCTGGTGAAGCTTTCTTT. This codes for CASSIGTRPGEAFF.

This clonotype was detected only a few times. The rearrangement joins TRBV4-3 to TRBJ1-2, with TRBD1 as a possible D gene (5 bases). V was pared by 0 bases and J by 0 bases, with 14 bases between. The CDR3 runs 17 residues. Germline CDR1 and CDR2: LGHNA and YSLEER. The CDR3 protein is CASSQDAGGLPNYGYTF. In DNA, the CDR3 is TGCGCCAGCAGCCAAGATGCCGGGGGACTACCTAACTATGGCTACACCTTC.

This clonotype has ten or more counts. The rearrangement joins TRBV29-1 to TRBJ2-5; no reliable D call. CDR1 SQVTM and CDR2 ANQGSEA come from the germline V gene. The germline V and J ends were trimmed by 5 bases and 2 bases, with 12 bases remaining between them. This CDR3 contains 13 residues. CDR3 protein: CSVWAGRQETQYF. In nucleotides, the CDR3 is TGCAGCGTTTGGGCCGGGCGACAAGAGACCCAGTACTTC.

Ten or more counts support this clonotype. The V and J genes are TRBV7-9 and TRBJ1-1, with D tentatively TRBD1 (5 bases). Germline values: CDR1 SEHNR, CDR2 FQNEAQ (reference sequence). There are 15 residues in the CDR3. V was cut by 6 bases and J by 4 bases, with 18 bases left in between. CDR3 in DNA: TGTGCCAGCAGTTACGGGCGGGCGGGGGTCACTGAAGCTTTCTTT. This encodes CASSYGRAGVTEAFF.

In this sample, this clonotype turned up many times. The rearrangement uses TRBV10-3 and TRBJ2-7, with a tentative D call TRBD1 (5 bases). There are 15 residues in the CDR3. Germline V gene sequence: CDR1 ENHRY, CDR2 SYGVKD. Trimming stripped 6 bases from V and 0 bases from J, with 15 bases between. The CDR3 loop is CAISPGGALSYEQYF. For the CDR3, the DNA is TGTGCCATCAGCCCTGGTGGGGCCCTCTCCTACGAGCAGTACTTC.

The chain employs TRBV27 and TRBJ2-7, with TRBD1 matching over 7 bases. V was pared by 3 bases and J by 1 base, with 3 bases of the junction left unmatched. Germline V gene data show CDR1 as MNHEY and CDR2 as SMNVEV (reference sequence). The CDR3 consists of 14 residues. In nucleotides, the CDR3 is TGTGCCAGCAGTTTTCGGGACAGATCCTACGAGCAGTACTTC. This translates into CASSFRDRSYEQYF.

CDR3 sequence (DNA): TGTGCCTCGGGCCGGGGGGAAGATACGCAGTATTTT. Amino acids: CASGRGEDTQYF. The chain uses TRBV10-3 and TRBJ2-3, with 7 nucleotides matching TRBD2. V lost 11 bases and J lost 5; bases outside the gene matches: 7. The CDR3 consists of 12 residues. Looked up from germline, CDR1 is ENHRY and CDR2 is SYGVKD.

This clonotype was observed many times. The chain combines TRBV7-2 with TRBJ2-7; the match to TRBD1 covers 10 bases. The CDR3 extends over 14 amino acids. Germline loops: CDR1 SGHTA, CDR2 FQGNSA. With 5 bases clipped from V and 10 bases from J, the junction kept 11 bases outside the gene matches. The CDR3 DNA sequence: TGTGCCAGCAGCAACCAAGGGGGGACAGGGGTACAGTACTTC. This translates into CASSNQGGTGVQYF.

This clonotype was detected many times. The chain joins TRBV7-2 to TRBJ1-1, with a tentative D call TRBD1 (5 bases). The germline gives CDR1 SGHTA, CDR2 FQGNSA. V gave up 5 bases and J gave up 0 bases, with 7 bases separating them. The CDR3 runs to 13 residues. In DNA form, the CDR3 reads TGTGCCAGCAGCAAGACAGTGAACACTGAAGCTTTCTTT. Protein product: CASSKTVNTEAFF. Together with reference TRBV7-2 and TRBJ1-1, the CDR3 gives the full variable domain: GAGVSQSPSNKVTEKGKDVELRCDPISGHTALYWYRQSLGQGLEFLIYFQGNSAPDKSGLPSDRFSAERTGGSVSTLTIQRTQQEDSAVYLCASSKTVNTEAFFGQGTRLTVV.